The T cell receptor (beta chain) under discussion was sequenced for a study of T cell responses to AZD1222 COVID-19 vaccine. Regarding the study as a whole: Repertoire collection took place solely once the T cell response had peaked.

V lost 2 bases and J lost 5; bases outside the gene matches: 8. From germline, CDR1 is SGHTA and CDR2 FQGTGA. CDR3 size: 18 residues. The protocol was immunoSEQ multiplex PCR, while the TCRdb copy is restricted to in-frame clones and leaves out a portion. The data show roughly 130,000 clones, about nine tenths seen once. This clone was seen just once. Its antigen is as yet unknown. The chain joins TRBV7-3 to TRBJ2-5, with TRBD2 matching over 16 bases. The source is an adult in good health. The specimen comprised peripheral blood, sampled on day 0 of MenACWY control vaccination. CDR3 sequence: CASSLSGTSGRAGETQYF. Here the CDR3 DNA reads TGTGCCAGCAGCTTATCCGGGACTAGCGGGAGGGCCGGTGAGACCCAGTACTTC.